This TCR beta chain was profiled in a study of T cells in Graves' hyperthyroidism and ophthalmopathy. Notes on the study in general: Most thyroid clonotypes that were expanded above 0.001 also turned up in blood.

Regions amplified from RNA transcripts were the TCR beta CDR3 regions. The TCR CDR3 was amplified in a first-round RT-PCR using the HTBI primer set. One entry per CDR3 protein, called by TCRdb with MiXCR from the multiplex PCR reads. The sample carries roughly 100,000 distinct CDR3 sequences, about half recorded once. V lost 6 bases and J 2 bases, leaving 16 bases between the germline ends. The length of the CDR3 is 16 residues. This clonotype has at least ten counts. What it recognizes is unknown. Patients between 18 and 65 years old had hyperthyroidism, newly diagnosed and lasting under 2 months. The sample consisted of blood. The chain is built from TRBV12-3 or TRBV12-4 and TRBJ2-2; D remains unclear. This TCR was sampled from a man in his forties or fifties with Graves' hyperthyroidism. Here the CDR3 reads CASRFRKGLNTGELFF. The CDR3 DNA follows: TGTGCCAGCAGGTTCAGGAAGGGCCTTAACACCGGGGAGCTGTTTTTT.